This T cell receptor (beta chain) was found in a study of blood T cells in healthy people across ages. The length of the CDR3 is 19 residues. The ends lost 3 bases at V and 0 bases at J; junction bases unmatched: 13. The germline V gene has CDR1 LNHDA and CDR2 SQIVND (reference sequence). It was with a sample-barcoded 5' primer and a J-beta primer mix that a second PCR of roughly 7 to 12 cycles was run. MiXCR, applied by TCRdb to the 5' RACE reads, yields one record per CDR3 protein. The sample contains roughly 1,500,000 distinct CDR3 sequences, roughly 40% of which appear only once. The sample was blood. The genes are TRBV19 and TRBJ2-4; 8 nucleotides align to TRBD2. The TCR originated in a woman aged 18-35 years in good health. CDR3 nucleotide sequence: TGTGCCAGTAGTATCGAGAGCGGGGGCGCGTCTATAGCCAAAAACATTCAGTACTTC. It is translated as CASSIESGGASIAKNIQYF.